This T cell receptor (beta chain) comes out of a study of post-analysis software for immune sequencing data. Study conclusions and caveats: Patients used about five TRBV segments, including TRBV5-6, TRBV5-1 and TRBV20-1, more often than controls.

TCR beta cDNA libraries included unique molecular identifiers. TCRdb re-derived calls from the PCR reads in MiXCR, one entry per CDR3 protein. The sample consists of approximately 770,000 distinct CDR3 sequences, more than 45% of them appearing once. Comments on this clonotype: What it binds is not known.

The V gene's germline CDR1 is SQVTM and CDR2 ANQGSEA. V shed 5 bases and J shed 4 bases, with 14 bases lying between them. This CDR3 contains 13 residues. The sequencing input was blood. This TCR derives from a girl aged 5-17 years with multiple sclerosis. The J gene is TRBJ1-1, the V gene TRBV29-1; perhaps TRBD1 as D (5 bases). The CDR3 here is CSVRGGWGTEAFF. The CDR3 DNA reads as TGCAGCGTTCGCGGGGGGTGGGGCACTGAAGCTTTCTTT.